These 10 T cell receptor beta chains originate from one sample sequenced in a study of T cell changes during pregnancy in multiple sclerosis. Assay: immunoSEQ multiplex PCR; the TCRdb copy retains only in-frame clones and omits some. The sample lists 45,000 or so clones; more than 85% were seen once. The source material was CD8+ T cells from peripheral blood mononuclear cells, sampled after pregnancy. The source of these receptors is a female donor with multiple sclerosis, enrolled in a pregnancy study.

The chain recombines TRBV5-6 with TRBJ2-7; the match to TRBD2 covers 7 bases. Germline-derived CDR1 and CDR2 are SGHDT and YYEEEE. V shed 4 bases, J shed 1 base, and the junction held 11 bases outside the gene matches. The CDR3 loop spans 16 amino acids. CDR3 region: CASSGSTGTISYEQYF. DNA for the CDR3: TGTGCCAGCAGCGGAAGTACCGGGACTATATCCTACGAGCAGTACTTC.

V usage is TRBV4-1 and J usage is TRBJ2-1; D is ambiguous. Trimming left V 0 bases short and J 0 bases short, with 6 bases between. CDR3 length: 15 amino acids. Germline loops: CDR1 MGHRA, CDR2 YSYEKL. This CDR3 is CASSQDFGSYNEQFF. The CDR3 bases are TGCGCCAGCAGCCAAGATTTCGGCTCCTACAATGAGCAGTTCTTC.

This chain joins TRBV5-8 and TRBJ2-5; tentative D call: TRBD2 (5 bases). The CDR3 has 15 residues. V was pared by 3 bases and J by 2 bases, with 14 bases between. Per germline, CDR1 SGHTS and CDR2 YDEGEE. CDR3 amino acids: CASSSEGGRQETQYF. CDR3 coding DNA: TGTGCCAGCAGCTCAGAGGGCGGCCGGCAAGAGACCCAGTACTTC.

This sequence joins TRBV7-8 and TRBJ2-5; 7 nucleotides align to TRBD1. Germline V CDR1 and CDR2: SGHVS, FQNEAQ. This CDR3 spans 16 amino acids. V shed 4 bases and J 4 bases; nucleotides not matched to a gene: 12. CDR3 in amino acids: CASSSRPREGAETQYF. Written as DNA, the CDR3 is TGTGCCAGCAGCTCTCGACCTCGCGAGGGGGCAGAGACCCAGTACTTC.

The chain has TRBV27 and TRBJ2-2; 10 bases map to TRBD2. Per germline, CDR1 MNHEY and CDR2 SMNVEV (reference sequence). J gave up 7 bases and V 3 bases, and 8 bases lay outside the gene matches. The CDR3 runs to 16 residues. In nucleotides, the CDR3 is TGTGCCAGCAGTTTCGAACCTAGCGGGAGAATCGGGGAGCTGTTTTTT. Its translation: CASSFEPSGRIGELFF.

The CDR3 DNA reads as TGTGCCAGCTCACCAGGGGGGGATAGCAATCAGCCCCAGCATTTT. It specifies CASSPGGDSNQPQHF. The chain combines TRBV18 with TRBJ1-5; D perhaps matches TRBD1 (5 bases). The CDR3 is made up of 15 amino acids. Germline V gene data show CDR1 as KGHSH and CDR2 as LQKENI. V lost 2 bases, J lost 0 bases, and 8 bases lay in between.

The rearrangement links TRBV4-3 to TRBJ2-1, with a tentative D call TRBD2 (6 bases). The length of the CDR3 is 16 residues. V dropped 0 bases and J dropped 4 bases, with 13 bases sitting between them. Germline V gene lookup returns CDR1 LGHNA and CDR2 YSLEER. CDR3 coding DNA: TGCGCCAGCAGCCAAGATGCGACCGGGGGATACAATGAGCAGTTCTTC. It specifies CASSQDATGGYNEQFF.

CDR3 coding DNA: TGTGCCAGCAGCTTGGGGGGGCCTAGCGGGGGGCTATACGAGCAGTACTTC. It yields the protein CASSLGGPSGGLYEQYF. The V and J genes are TRBV13 and TRBJ2-7; 11 nucleotides match TRBD2. Germline V CDR1 and CDR2: PRHDT, FYEKMQ (reference sequence). The CDR3 runs 17 residues. V shed 3 bases, J shed 4 bases, and the junction held 11 bases outside the gene matches.

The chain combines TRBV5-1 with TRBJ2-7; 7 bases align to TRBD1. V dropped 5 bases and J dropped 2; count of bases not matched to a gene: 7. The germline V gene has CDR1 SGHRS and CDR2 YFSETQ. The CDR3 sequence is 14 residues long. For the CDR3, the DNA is TGCGCCAGCAGAAAACCCACAGGGGCCTACGAGCAGTACTTC. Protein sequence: CASRKPTGAYEQYF.

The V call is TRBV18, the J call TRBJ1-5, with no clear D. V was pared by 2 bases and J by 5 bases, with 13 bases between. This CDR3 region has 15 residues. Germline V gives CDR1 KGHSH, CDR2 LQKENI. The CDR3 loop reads CASSPMGGRDQPQHF. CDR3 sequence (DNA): TGTGCCAGCTCACCAATGGGAGGTCGGGATCAGCCCCAGCATTTT.